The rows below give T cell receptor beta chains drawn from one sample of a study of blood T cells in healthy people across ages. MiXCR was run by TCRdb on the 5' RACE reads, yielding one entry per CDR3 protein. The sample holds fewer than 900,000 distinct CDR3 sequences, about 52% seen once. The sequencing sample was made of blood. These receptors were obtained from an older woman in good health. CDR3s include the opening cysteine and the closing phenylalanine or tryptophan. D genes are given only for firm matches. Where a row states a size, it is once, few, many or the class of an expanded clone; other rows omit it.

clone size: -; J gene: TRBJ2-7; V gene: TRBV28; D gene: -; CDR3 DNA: TGTGCCAGCAGGAAGACCGGGACTGGTATGCAGTACTTC; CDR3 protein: CASRKTGTGMQYF
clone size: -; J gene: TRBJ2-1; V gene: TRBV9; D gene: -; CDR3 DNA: TGTGCCAGCAGCGTAGGGCACAATGAGCAGTTCTTC; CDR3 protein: CASSVGHNEQFF
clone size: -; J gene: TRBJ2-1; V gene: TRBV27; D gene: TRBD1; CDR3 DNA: TGTGCCAGCAGTCTAGTTACCGGACAGGGACCCTACAATGAGCAGTTCTTC; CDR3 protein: CASSLVTGQGPYNEQFF
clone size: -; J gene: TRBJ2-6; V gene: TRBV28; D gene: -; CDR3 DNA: TGTGCCAGCGGCCTCCCCGGTACAGGGGCCAACGTCCTGACTTTC; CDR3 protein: CASGLPGTGANVLTF
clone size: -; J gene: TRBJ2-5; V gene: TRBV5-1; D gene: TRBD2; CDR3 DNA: TGCGCCAGCAGTTTTAGCGGGATGGGTACAGAGACCCAGTACTTC; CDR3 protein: CASSFSGMGTETQYF
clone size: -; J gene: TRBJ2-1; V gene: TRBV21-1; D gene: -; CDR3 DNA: TGTGCCAGCAGCCCCACCCCCAGGCCCAGCTCCTACAATGAGCAGTTCTTC; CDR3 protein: CASSPTPRPSSYNEQFF
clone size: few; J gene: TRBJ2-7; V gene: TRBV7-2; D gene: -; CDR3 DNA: TGTGCCAGCAGCTTAAGCAGGTTAGGCGAGCAGTACTTC; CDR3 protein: CASSLSRLGEQYF
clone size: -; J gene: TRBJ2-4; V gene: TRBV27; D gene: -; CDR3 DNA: TGTGCCAGCAGTCCCGACCTGGGGGCCAAAAACATTCAGTACTTT; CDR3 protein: CASSPDLGAKNIQYF
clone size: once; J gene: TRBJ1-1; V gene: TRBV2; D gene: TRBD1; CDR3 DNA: TGTGCCAGCAGTGATAGGACAGGGGGAGCGGACACTGAAGCTTTCTTT; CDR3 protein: CASSDRTGGADTEAFF
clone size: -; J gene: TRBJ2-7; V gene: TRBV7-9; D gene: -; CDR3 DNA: TGTGCCAGCAGCGTGATAGGGATCGGCGAGCAGTACTTC; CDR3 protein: CASSVIGIGEQYF
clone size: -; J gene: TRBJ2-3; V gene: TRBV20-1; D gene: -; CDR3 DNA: TGCAGTGCTAGCGACAACTTGCGGAGGGGGATAGATACGCAGTATTTT; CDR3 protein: CSASDNLRRGIDTQYF
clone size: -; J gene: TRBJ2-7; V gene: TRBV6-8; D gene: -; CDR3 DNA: TGTGCCAGCAGCATTGGACGGCTACCCTACGAGCAGTACTTC; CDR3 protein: CASSIGRLPYEQYF
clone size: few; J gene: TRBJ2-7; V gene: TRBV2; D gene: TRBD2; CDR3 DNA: TGTGCCAGCAGTAGTCTAGCGGGAGTCGAGCAGTACTTC; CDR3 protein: CASSSLAGVEQYF
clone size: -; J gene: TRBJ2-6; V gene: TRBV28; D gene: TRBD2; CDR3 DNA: TGTGCCAGCTGGGGGGAGGGTATTGGGGCCAACGTCCTGACTTTC; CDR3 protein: CASWGEGIGANVLTF
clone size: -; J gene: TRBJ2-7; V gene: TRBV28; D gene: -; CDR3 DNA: TGTGCCGGCAGTTTATTTACAGGTGGCTACGAGCAGTACTTC; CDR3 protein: CAGSLFTGGYEQYF
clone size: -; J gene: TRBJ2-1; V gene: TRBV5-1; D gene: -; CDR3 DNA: TGCGCCAGCAGCTTAGGTGAGCTAGGGACCTACAATGAGCAGTTCTTC; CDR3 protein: CASSLGELGTYNEQFF
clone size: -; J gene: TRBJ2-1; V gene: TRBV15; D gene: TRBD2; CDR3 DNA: TGTGCCACCAGCAGAGAGAGGGCTAGCGGGACCAATGAGCAGTTCTTC; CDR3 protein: CATSRERASGTNEQFF
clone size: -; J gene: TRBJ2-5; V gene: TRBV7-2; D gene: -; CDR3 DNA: TGTGCCAGCAGCTTAGAAGTGACTACCACCGGGGAGCAGTACTTC; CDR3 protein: CASSLEVTTTGEQYF
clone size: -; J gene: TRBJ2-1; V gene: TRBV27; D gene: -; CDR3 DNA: TGTGCCAGCAGTTTACTCAGAGGGGACAATGAGCAGTTCTTC; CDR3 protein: CASSLLRGDNEQFF
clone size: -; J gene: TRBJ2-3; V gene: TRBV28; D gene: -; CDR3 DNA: TGTGCCAGCAGTTCGTATCCAGGGGCAAGAGATACGCAGTATTTT; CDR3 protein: CASSSYPGARDTQYF
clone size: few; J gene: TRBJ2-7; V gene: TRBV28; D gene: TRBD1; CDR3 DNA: TGTGCCAGCAGTCGCGTACAGGGGATGTCCCACGAGCAGTACTTC; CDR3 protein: CASSRVQGMSHEQYF
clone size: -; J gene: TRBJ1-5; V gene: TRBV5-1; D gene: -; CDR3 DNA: TGCGCCAGCAGCCCGACAGCAGCTCAAGGACAGCCCCAGCATTTT; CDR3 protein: CASSPTAAQGQPQHF
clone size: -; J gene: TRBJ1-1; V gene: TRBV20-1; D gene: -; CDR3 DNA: TGCAGTGTGGGGGGCAAGAACACTGAAGCTTTCTTT; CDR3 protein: CSVGGKNTEAFF
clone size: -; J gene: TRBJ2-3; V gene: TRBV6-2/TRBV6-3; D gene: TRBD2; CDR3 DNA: TGTGCCAGCAGTACATCAACTGCGGGAGGGATCGCAGATACGCAGTATTTT; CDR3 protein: CASSTSTAGGIADTQYF
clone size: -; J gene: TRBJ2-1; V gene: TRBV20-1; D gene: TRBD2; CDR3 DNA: TGCAGTGCTAGAGTAACCGGGACTAGCGGGAAAAGCTCCTACAATGAGCAGTTCTTC; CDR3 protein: CSARVTGTSGKSSYNEQFF
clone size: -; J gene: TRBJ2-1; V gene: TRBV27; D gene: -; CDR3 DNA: TGTGCCAGCAGTTTCGTGCAACTCTCCTACAATGAGCAGTTCTTC; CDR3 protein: CASSFVQLSYNEQFF
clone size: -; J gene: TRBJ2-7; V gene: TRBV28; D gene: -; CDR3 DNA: TGTGCCAGCAGCTCCCACTGGGGTCAGGGGCCCTACGAGCAGTACTTC; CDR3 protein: CASSSHWGQGPYEQYF
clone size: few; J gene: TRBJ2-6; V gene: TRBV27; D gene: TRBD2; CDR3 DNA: TGTGCCAGTTCCTTTTGGACTAGCGGAACCTCTGGGGCCAACGTCCTGACTTTC; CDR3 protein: CASSFWTSGTSGANVLTF
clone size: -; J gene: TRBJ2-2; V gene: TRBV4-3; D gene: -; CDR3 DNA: TGCGCCAGCAGCCAAGAATTCGACACCTACACCGGGGAGCTGTTTTTT; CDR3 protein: CASSQEFDTYTGELFF
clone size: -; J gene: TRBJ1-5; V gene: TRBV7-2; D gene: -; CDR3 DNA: TGTGCCAGCAGCTTAGGGAGGGCAAATCAGCCCCAGCATTTT; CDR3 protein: CASSLGRANQPQHF
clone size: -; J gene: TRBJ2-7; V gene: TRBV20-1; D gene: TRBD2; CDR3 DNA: TGCAGTGCGGGACTAGCGGTTATCTACGAGCAGTACTTC; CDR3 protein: CSAGLAVIYEQYF
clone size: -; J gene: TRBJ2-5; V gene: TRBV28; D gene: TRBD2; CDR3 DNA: TGTGCCAGCAGTTTTATGAGCGGGATGTACTTC; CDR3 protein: CASSFMSGMYF
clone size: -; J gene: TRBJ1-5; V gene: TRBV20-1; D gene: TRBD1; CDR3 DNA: TGCAGTGCTAGAACAGGGGGGTATAGCAATCAGCCCCAGCATTTT; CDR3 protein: CSARTGGYSNQPQHF
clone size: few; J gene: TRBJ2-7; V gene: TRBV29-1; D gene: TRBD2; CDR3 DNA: TGCAGCGTTGAGGGACGATACCGCGGGGGCGAGCAGTACTTC; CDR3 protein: CSVEGRYRGGEQYF
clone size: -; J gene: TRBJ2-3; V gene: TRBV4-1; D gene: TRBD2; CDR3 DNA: TGCGCCAGCAGCCTGAGACTAGCGGGCACAGATGCGCAGTATTTT; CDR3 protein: CASSLRLAGTDAQYF
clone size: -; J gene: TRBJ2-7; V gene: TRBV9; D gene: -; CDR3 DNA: TGTGCCAGCAGCGGAGACCCGGGACACCTCTCCTACGAGCAGTACTTC; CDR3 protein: CASSGDPGHLSYEQYF
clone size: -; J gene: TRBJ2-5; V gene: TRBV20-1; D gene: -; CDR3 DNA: TGCAGTGGTCACCGAGGGGCGCGGGGAGAGACCCAGTACTTC; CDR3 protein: CSGHRGARGETQYF
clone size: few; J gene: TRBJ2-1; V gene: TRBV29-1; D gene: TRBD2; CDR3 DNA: TGCAGCGTTGATGGCGGGAGTGGGAAACCCGATGAGCAGTTCTTC; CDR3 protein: CSVDGGSGKPDEQFF
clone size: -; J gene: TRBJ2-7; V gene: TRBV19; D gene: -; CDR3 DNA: TGTGCCAGTAGTATAGCGGGGAGTCCCGGGGACGAGCAGTACTTC; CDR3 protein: CASSIAGSPGDEQYF
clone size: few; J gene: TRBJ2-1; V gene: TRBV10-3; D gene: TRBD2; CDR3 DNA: TGTGCCATCAGTGACTTGGGTGGGAGCGGGAGATCCTACAATGAGCAGTTCTTC; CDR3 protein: CAISDLGGSGRSYNEQFF
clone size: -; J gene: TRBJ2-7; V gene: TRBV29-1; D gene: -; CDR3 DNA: TGCAGCGTCCAGCTCATGTACAATGAGCAGTACTTC; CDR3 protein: CSVQLMYNEQYF
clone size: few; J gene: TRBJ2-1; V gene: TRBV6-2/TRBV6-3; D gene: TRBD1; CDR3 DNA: TGTGCCAGCAGTTACACAGGGGAAAGGTCCTACAATGAGCAGTTCTTC; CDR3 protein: CASSYTGERSYNEQFF
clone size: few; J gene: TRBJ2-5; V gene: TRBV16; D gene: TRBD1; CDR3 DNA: TGTGCCAGCAGCCAACGGACAGGGGGAGAGACCCAGTACTTC; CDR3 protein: CASSQRTGGETQYF
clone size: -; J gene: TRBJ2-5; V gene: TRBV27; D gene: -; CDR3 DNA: TGTGCCAGCCGTGGAATACGGCGGGGCCAAGAGACCCAGTACTTC; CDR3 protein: CASRGIRRGQETQYF
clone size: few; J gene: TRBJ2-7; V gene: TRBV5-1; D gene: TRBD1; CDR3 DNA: TGCGCCAGCAGCCCCCGGGACAGTAACTACGAGCAGTACTTC; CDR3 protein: CASSPRDSNYEQYF
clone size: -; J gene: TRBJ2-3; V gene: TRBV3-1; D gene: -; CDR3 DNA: TGTGCCAGCAGCCAAGGTGTGGAAGATACGCAGTATTTT; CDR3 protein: CASSQGVEDTQYF
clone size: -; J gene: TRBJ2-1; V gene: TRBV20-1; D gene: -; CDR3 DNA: TGCAGTGCCGTGGACGCACTGGGCTCCTACGAGCAGTTCTTC; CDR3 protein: CSAVDALGSYEQFF
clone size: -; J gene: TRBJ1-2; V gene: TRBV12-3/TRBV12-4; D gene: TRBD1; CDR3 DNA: TGTGCCAGCAGTGCTGTCAGGGGGGTTTCTGGCTACACCTTC; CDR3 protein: CASSAVRGVSGYTF
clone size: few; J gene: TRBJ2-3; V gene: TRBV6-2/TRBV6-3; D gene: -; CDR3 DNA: TGTGCCAGCAGTTACTATGCAGTGGATACGCAGTATTTT; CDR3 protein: CASSYYAVDTQYF
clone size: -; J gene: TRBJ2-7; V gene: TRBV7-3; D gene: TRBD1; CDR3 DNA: TGTGCCAGCAGCTCAGTCCACCGGGACAGGTTCAACGAGCAGTACTTC; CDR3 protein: CASSSVHRDRFNEQYF
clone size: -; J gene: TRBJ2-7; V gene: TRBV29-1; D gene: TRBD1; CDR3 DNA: TGCAGCGTTGAACCGGGGACAGGGGTACGCGAGCAGTACTTC; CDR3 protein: CSVEPGTGVREQYF
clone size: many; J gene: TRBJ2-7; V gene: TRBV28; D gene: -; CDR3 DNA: TGTGCCAGCAGCCTCGGGGCCTCCTACGAGCAGTACTTC; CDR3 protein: CASSLGASYEQYF
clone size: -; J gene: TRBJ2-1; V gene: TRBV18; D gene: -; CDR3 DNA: TGTGCCAGCTTCTCCAGAACGGGGGCATCCTACAATGAGCAGTTCTTC; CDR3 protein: CASFSRTGASYNEQFF
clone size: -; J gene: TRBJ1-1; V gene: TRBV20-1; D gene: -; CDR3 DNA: TGCAGTGCTAGAAGGGCGGGGGGGGCGACGACTGAAGCTTTCTTT; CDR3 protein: CSARRAGGATTEAFF
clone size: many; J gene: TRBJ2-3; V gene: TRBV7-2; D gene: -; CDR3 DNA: TGTGCCAGCAGCGTCGGGGTAACATGGGGTACGCAGTATTTT; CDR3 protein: CASSVGVTWGTQYF
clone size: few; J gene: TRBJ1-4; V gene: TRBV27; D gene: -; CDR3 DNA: TGTGCCAGCAGTAGACAGGTTCGGCCCAATGAAAAACTGTTTTTT; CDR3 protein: CASSRQVRPNEKLFF
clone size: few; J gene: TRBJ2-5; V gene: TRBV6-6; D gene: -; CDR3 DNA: TGTGCCAGCAGTTCCAACAGGGGGGGAGAGACCCAGTACTTC; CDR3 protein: CASSSNRGGETQYF